The sequence of this T cell receptor (beta chain) was determined in a study of tumor-infiltrating lymphocytes in primary liver carcinoma. Study information: Tumors were staged T1-T3 N0M0 and measured roughly 4.2 to 10 cm across.

Points from the study as a whole: Tumor-adjacent and tumor-blood pairs shared a smaller degree of overlap than tumor region pairs.

Priming with a constant-region primer yielded TCR beta cDNA from around 540 ng total RNA. Three nested multiplex PCR rounds, a slightly modified ARM-PCR method, built the TCR beta libraries. PCR rounds one and two used TRBV1-TRBV30 forward primers with a C-beta reverse primer for about 11 cycles each. TCRdb ran MiXCR on the multiplex PCR reads and lists one entry per CDR3 protein. This table has approximately 45,000 distinct CDR3 sequences, around 80% appearing once. Deletions cut 6 bases from V and 5 bases from J, with 19 bases between. The CDR3 sequence is 15 residues long. For this clonotype: Antigen unknown.

DNA and RNA were both co-extracted from roughly 18-30 mg of bulk tissue that had not been sorted. Surgery removed the patients' primary liver carcinoma. This TCR was sampled from a woman aged 25 to 39 with primary liver carcinoma and hepatitis B virus infection. V is TRBV12-3 or TRBV12-4 and J is TRBJ2-5; tentatively, D is TRBD1 or TRBD2 (5 bases each). What was sequenced was tumor-adjacent normal liver tissue. This CDR3 is CASSPGAGNMETQYF. The CDR3 DNA follows: TGTGCCAGCAGCCCCGGGGCAGGGAACATGGAGACCCAGTACTTC.